This T cell receptor (beta chain) emerged from a study of a mutant IDH1 vaccine in newly diagnosed glioma. Study details: Earlier therapy was either radiotherapy, temozolomide, or both, and most got both.

In its sample, this clone was seen a few times. Its target is unknown. Germline CDR1 is MNHNS and CDR2 is SASEGT. This CDR3 is built from 12 residues. Trimming removed 4 bases at V and 4 bases at J, with 7 bases between. General observations from the study: Vaccination elicited immune responses in roughly 93% of patients.

Some clones are missing from TCRdb's copy, which holds only in-frame ones; the method was immunoSEQ multiplex PCR. The sample holds roughly 61,000 clones, 75% to 90% seen once. Time point in this sample: week 11, during vaccination. Every vaccination contained 300 ug of the mutant IDH1 20-mer peptide and was paired with topical imiquimod. The sequencing here drew on PBMCs, taken from a glioma patient whose treatment included an IDH1 peptide vaccine. V gene TRBV6-1 combines with J gene TRBJ1-1, with D unresolved. This TCR derives from a man aged 50 to 60 with glioma. As DNA, the CDR3 is TGTGCCAGCAGTGGGGATAGCACTGAAGCTTTCTTT. This gives the protein CASSGDSTEAFF.